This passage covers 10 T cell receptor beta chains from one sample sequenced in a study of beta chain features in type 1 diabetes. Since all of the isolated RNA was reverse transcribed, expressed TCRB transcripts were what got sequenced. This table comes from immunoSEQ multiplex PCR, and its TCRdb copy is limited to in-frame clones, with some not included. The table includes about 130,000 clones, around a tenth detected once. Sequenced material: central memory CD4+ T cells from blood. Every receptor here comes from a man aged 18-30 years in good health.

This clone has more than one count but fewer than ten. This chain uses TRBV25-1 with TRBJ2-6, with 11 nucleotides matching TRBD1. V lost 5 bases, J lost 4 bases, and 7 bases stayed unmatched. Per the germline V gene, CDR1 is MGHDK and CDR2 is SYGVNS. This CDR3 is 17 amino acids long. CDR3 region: CASSPWTGGGGANVLTF. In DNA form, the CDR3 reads TGTGCCAGCAGTCCGTGGACAGGGGGCGGCGGGGCCAACGTCCTGACTTTC. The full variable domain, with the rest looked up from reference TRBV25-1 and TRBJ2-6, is EADIYQTPRYLVIGTGKKITLECSQTMGHDKMYWYQQDPGMELHLIHYSYGVNSTEKGDLSSESTVSRIRTEHFPLTLESARPSHTSQYLCASSPWTGGGGANVLTFGAGSRLTVL.

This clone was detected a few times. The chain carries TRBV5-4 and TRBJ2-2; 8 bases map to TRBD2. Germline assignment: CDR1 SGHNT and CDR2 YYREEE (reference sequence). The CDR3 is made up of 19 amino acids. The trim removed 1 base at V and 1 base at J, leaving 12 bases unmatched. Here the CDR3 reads CASSLLRLAGGKNTGELFF. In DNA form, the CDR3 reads TGTGCCAGCAGCTTGCTGCGTCTAGCGGGTGGAAAGAACACCGGGGAGCTGTTTTTT.

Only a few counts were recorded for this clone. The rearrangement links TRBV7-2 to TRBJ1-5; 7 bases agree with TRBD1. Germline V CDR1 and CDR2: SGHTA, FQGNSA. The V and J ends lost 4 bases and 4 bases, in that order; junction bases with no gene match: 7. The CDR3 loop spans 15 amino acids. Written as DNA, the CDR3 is TGTGCCAGCAGCTCAAACAGGGGTCGGAATCAGCCCCAGCATTTT. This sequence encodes CASSSNRGRNQPQHF.

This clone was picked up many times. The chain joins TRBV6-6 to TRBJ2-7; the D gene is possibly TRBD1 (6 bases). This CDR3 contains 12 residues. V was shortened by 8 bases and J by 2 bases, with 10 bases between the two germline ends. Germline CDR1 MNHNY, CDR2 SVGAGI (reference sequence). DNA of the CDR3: TGTGCCAGCTACGGACAGACCTACGAGCAGTACTTC. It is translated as CASYGQTYEQYF.

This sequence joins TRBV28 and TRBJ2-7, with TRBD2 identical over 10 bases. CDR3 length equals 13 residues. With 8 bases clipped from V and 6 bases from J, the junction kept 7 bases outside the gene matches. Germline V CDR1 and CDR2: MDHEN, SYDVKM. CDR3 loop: CASDKGLALEQYF. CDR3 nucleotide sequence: TGTGCCAGCGATAAGGGACTAGCGCTCGAGCAGTACTTC.

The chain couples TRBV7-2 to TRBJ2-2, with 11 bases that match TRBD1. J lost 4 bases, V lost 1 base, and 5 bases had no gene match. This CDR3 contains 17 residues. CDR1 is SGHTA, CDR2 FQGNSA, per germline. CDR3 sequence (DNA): TGTGCCAGCAGCTTAGTGGGGACAGGGGGGGGCACCGGGGAGCTGTTTTTT. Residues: CASSLVGTGGGTGELFF. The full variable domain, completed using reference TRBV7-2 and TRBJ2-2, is GAGVSQSPSNKVTEKGKDVELRCDPISGHTALYWYRQSLGQGLEFLIYFQGNSAPDKSGLPSDRFSAERTGGSVSTLTIQRTQQEDSAVYLCASSLVGTGGGTGELFFGEGSRLTVL.

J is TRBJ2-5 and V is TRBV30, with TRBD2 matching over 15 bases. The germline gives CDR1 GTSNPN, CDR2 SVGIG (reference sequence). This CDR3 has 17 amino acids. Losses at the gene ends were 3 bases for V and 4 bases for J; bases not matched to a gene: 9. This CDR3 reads CAWRRTSGGAGLETQYF. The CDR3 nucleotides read TGTGCCTGGAGAAGGACTAGCGGGGGGGCAGGGTTAGAGACCCAGTACTTC.

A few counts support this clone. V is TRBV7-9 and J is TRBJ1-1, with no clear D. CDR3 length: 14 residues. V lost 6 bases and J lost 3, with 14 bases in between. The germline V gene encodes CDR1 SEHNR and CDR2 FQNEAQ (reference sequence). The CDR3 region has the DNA TGTGCCAGCAGTTTTATTCAGGAGGACACTGAAGCTTTCTTT. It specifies CASSFIQEDTEAFF.

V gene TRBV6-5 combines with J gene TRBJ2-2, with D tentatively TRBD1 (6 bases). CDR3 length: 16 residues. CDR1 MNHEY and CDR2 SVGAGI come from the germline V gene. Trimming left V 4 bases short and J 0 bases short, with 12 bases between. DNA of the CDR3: TGTGCCAGCAGTTCAACCGGGACATCGAACACCGGGGAGCTGTTTTTT. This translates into CASSSTGTSNTGELFF.

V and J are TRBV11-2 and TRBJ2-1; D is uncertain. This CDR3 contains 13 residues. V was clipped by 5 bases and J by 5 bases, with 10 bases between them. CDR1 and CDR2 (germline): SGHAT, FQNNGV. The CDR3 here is CASSITNDNEQFF. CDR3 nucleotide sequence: TGTGCCAGCAGCATCACAAACGACAATGAGCAGTTCTTC.